This is a list of T cell receptor beta chains from one sample in a study of blood T cell repertoires in COVID-19. TCRdb's copy holds only in-frame clones and misses some; the assay was immunoSEQ multiplex PCR. This sample has about 500,000 clones, with 75% to 90% found just once. Sample: PBMCs or T cells enriched from blood (not recorded which). The receptors were sampled from a woman aged 18-30 years who had recovered from COVID-19. CDR3s include the opening cysteine and the closing phenylalanine or tryptophan. Each record gives: J gene, CDR3 length, V gene, clone size, D gene, CDR3 DNA, CDR3 protein. The D gene is left open where the match is weak. Clone size is given for some rows only: seen once, a few or many times, or a class if the clone is expanded.

j_call: TRBJ2-2
cdr3_length: 18
v_call: TRBV3-1/TRBV3-2
clone_size: .
d_call: TRBD1
cdr3_nt: TGTGCCAGCAGCCCCATATCCCCGGGACAGGGCGGCACCGGGGAGCTGTTTTTT
cdr3_aa: CASSPISPGQGGTGELFF

j_call: TRBJ2-3
cdr3_length: 15
v_call: TRBV7-3
clone_size: .
d_call: TRBD2
cdr3_nt: TGTGCCAGCAGCTTAGCGGGGGGGAGCACAGATACGCAGTATTTT
cdr3_aa: CASSLAGGSTDTQYF

j_call: TRBJ2-1
cdr3_length: 16
v_call: TRBV7-2
clone_size: .
d_call: TRBD2
cdr3_nt: TGTGCCAGCAGCTTAGTATTTAGCGGGGGTGTAAATGAGCAGTTCTTC
cdr3_aa: CASSLVFSGGVNEQFF

j_call: TRBJ1-4
cdr3_length: 17
v_call: TRBV2
clone_size: .
d_call: .
cdr3_nt: TGTGCCAGCAGTGAAGAAAACCAAATCGCGTCAGGTGAAAAACTGTTTTTT
cdr3_aa: CASSEENQIASGEKLFF

j_call: TRBJ2-7
cdr3_length: 16
v_call: TRBV4-1
clone_size: .
d_call: .
cdr3_nt: TGCGCCAGCAGCCAAGTTGGGGACTCCCGGGCCTACGAGCAGTACTTC
cdr3_aa: CASSQVGDSRAYEQYF

j_call: TRBJ2-1
cdr3_length: 16
v_call: TRBV19
clone_size: .
d_call: TRBD2
cdr3_nt: TGTGCCAGTAGTTATACTAGCGGGGGACCCTACAATGAGCAGTTCTTC
cdr3_aa: CASSYTSGGPYNEQFF

j_call: TRBJ1-5
cdr3_length: 15
v_call: TRBV28
clone_size: .
d_call: TRBD1
cdr3_nt: TGTGCCAGCACCTCTGGGGACAGAGTAACTCAGCCCCAGCATTTT
cdr3_aa: CASTSGDRVTQPQHF

j_call: TRBJ2-5
cdr3_length: 18
v_call: TRBV2
clone_size: .
d_call: TRBD2
cdr3_nt: TGTGCCAGCAGTATTCGACGGACTAGCGGGGGCTCCCAAGAGACCCAGTACTTC
cdr3_aa: CASSIRRTSGGSQETQYF

j_call: TRBJ1-4
cdr3_length: 14
v_call: TRBV4-1
clone_size: .
d_call: .
cdr3_nt: TGCGCCAGCAGCCAAAGGACAGCTAATGAAAAACTGTTTTTT
cdr3_aa: CASSQRTANEKLFF

j_call: TRBJ1-2
cdr3_length: 13
v_call: TRBV29-1
clone_size: .
d_call: .
cdr3_nt: TGCAGCGTTGAAGAGAACCGGGGATGGGGCTACACCTTC
cdr3_aa: CSVEENRGWGYTF

j_call: TRBJ2-6
cdr3_length: 18
v_call: TRBV19
clone_size: .
d_call: TRBD1
cdr3_nt: TGTGCCAGTAGTACTCGATCGGGACAGGCATTCGGGGCCAACGTCCTGACTTTC
cdr3_aa: CASSTRSGQAFGANVLTF

j_call: TRBJ2-1
cdr3_length: 12
v_call: TRBV10-3
clone_size: once
d_call: .
cdr3_nt: TGTGCCATCAGTGAATCCCGGAATGAGCAGTTCTTC
cdr3_aa: CAISESRNEQFF

j_call: TRBJ2-1
cdr3_length: 15
v_call: TRBV5-6
clone_size: .
d_call: TRBD1
cdr3_nt: TGTGCCAGCAGCTGGGGGACAGGGACCTACAATGAGCAGTTCTTC
cdr3_aa: CASSWGTGTYNEQFF

j_call: TRBJ1-1
cdr3_length: 14
v_call: TRBV5-1
clone_size: .
d_call: .
cdr3_nt: TGCGCCAGCAGCTCCCTTCAGGGCGACACTGAAGCTTTCTTT
cdr3_aa: CASSSLQGDTEAFF

j_call: TRBJ1-3
cdr3_length: 14
v_call: TRBV7-2
clone_size: .
d_call: TRBD1
cdr3_nt: TGTGCCAGCAGCCTCGACAGGGTCAGTTACACCATATATTTT
cdr3_aa: CASSLDRVSYTIYF

j_call: TRBJ2-7
cdr3_length: 20
v_call: TRBV27
clone_size: .
d_call: TRBD2
cdr3_nt: TGTGCCAGCAGTTCGACGAAACCCGAAACTAGCGGGCGATTTCTATACGAGCAGTACTTC
cdr3_aa: CASSSTKPETSGRFLYEQYF

j_call: TRBJ1-2
cdr3_length: 14
v_call: TRBV7-8
clone_size: .
d_call: TRBD1
cdr3_nt: TGTGCCAGCAGCTTATCAGGACAGGGAGCTGGCTACACCTTC
cdr3_aa: CASSLSGQGAGYTF

j_call: TRBJ2-2
cdr3_length: 16
v_call: TRBV2
clone_size: .
d_call: TRBD2
cdr3_nt: TGTGCCAGTACGACTAGCGGGGGGACGAACACCGGGGAGCTGTTTTTT
cdr3_aa: CASTTSGGTNTGELFF

j_call: TRBJ1-2
cdr3_length: 17
v_call: TRBV5-1
clone_size: .
d_call: TRBD1
cdr3_nt: TGCGCCAGCATGAGCGGGGGGACCCGACAGGGCTGGGGTGGCTACACCTTC
cdr3_aa: CASMSGGTRQGWGGYTF

j_call: TRBJ1-1
cdr3_length: 13
v_call: TRBV7-7
clone_size: .
d_call: .
cdr3_nt: TGTGCCAGCAGCTTAAGCAGGGACACTGAAGCTTTCTTT
cdr3_aa: CASSLSRDTEAFF

j_call: TRBJ1-2
cdr3_length: 12
v_call: TRBV2
clone_size: .
d_call: TRBD1
cdr3_nt: TGTGCCACCGACAGGGGCAGAGGCGGCTACACCTTC
cdr3_aa: CATDRGRGGYTF

j_call: TRBJ1-1
cdr3_length: 15
v_call: TRBV5-1
clone_size: .
d_call: TRBD1
cdr3_nt: TGCGCCAGCAGCGCACGACAGGGGTGGAACACTGAAGCTTTCTTT
cdr3_aa: CASSARQGWNTEAFF

j_call: TRBJ1-4
cdr3_length: 16
v_call: TRBV18
clone_size: .
d_call: TRBD1
cdr3_nt: TGTGCCAGCTCACCATCACAGGGGGCAACTAATGAAAAACTGTTTTTT
cdr3_aa: CASSPSQGATNEKLFF

j_call: TRBJ2-3
cdr3_length: 15
v_call: TRBV28
clone_size: .
d_call: .
cdr3_nt: TGTGCCAGCAGCCTTGAGTGGGCAGGCACAGATACGCAGTATTTT
cdr3_aa: CASSLEWAGTDTQYF

j_call: TRBJ1-1
cdr3_length: 16
v_call: TRBV6-5
clone_size: .
d_call: .
cdr3_nt: TGTGCCAGCAGTTACTCCCCCCTATATCTGAACACTGAAGCTTTCTTT
cdr3_aa: CASSYSPLYLNTEAFF

j_call: TRBJ2-2
cdr3_length: 15
v_call: TRBV24-1
clone_size: once
d_call: TRBD1
cdr3_nt: TGTGCCACCAGTGATCCCGACAGGGACCACGGGGAGCTGTTTTTT
cdr3_aa: CATSDPDRDHGELFF

j_call: TRBJ1-1
cdr3_length: 15
v_call: TRBV27
clone_size: .
d_call: .
cdr3_nt: TGTGCCAGCAGTATGGTGGACAGACCGAACACTGAAGCTTTCTTT
cdr3_aa: CASSMVDRPNTEAFF

j_call: TRBJ1-1
cdr3_length: 15
v_call: TRBV12-5
clone_size: .
d_call: TRBD1
cdr3_nt: TGTGCTAGTGGTTTGGGACAGGGCTGGAACACTGAAGCTTTCTTT
cdr3_aa: CASGLGQGWNTEAFF

j_call: TRBJ1-5
cdr3_length: 13
v_call: TRBV2
clone_size: .
d_call: .
cdr3_nt: TGTGCCAGCAGTACAGAATCCAATCAGCCCCAGCATTTT
cdr3_aa: CASSTESNQPQHF

j_call: TRBJ1-2
cdr3_length: 13
v_call: TRBV5-1
clone_size: .
d_call: .
cdr3_nt: TGCGCCAGCAGCCCCGGGCCTCAGGGTGGCTACACCTTC
cdr3_aa: CASSPGPQGGYTF

j_call: TRBJ1-2
cdr3_length: 11
v_call: TRBV20-1
clone_size: .
d_call: .
cdr3_nt: TGCAGTGCCCACTTGGCGGATGGCTACACCTTC
cdr3_aa: CSAHLADGYTF

j_call: TRBJ1-1
cdr3_length: 13
v_call: TRBV12-5
clone_size: .
d_call: .
cdr3_nt: TGTGCTAGTGGTTTGGATCTACAGGACGGGCCTTTCTTT
cdr3_aa: CASGLDLQDGPFF

j_call: TRBJ1-1
cdr3_length: 10
v_call: TRBV6-5
clone_size: .
d_call: .
cdr3_nt: TGTGCCAGCAGTTACGGTGATGAGCGCTTT
cdr3_aa: CASSYGDERF

j_call: TRBJ1-2
cdr3_length: 10
v_call: TRBV29-1
clone_size: .
d_call: .
cdr3_nt: TGCAGCGCACGACAGGATGGCTACACCTTC
cdr3_aa: CSARQDGYTF

j_call: TRBJ2-1
cdr3_length: 15
v_call: TRBV11-1
clone_size: once
d_call: .
cdr3_nt: TGTGCCAGCAGCTTAAATCCTAGCTCCTACAATGAGCAGTTCTTC
cdr3_aa: CASSLNPSSYNEQFF

j_call: TRBJ1-2
cdr3_length: 14
v_call: TRBV25-1
clone_size: .
d_call: .
cdr3_nt: TGTGCCAGCAGTGATAGTAGAGGGACATATGGCTACACCTTC
cdr3_aa: CASSDSRGTYGYTF

j_call: TRBJ2-5
cdr3_length: 14
v_call: TRBV5-4
clone_size: once
d_call: .
cdr3_nt: TGTGCCAGCAGCTTGGGCCAACGGGGGGAGACCCAGTACTTC
cdr3_aa: CASSLGQRGETQYF

j_call: TRBJ2-2
cdr3_length: 16
v_call: TRBV5-1
clone_size: .
d_call: .
cdr3_nt: TGCGCCAGCAGCTCTTTGGCCCTTTCGAACACCGGGGAGCTGTTTTTT
cdr3_aa: CASSSLALSNTGELFF

j_call: TRBJ1-1
cdr3_length: 13
v_call: TRBV7-2
clone_size: .
d_call: TRBD1
cdr3_nt: TGTGCCAGCAGCTGGGGACAGGGAGGGGAAGCTTTCTTT
cdr3_aa: CASSWGQGGEAFF

j_call: TRBJ1-1
cdr3_length: 14
v_call: TRBV5-8
clone_size: few
d_call: .
cdr3_nt: TGTGCCAGCAGCTCTGTAACAGGGAACACTGAAGCTTTCTTT
cdr3_aa: CASSSVTGNTEAFF

j_call: TRBJ2-2
cdr3_length: 15
v_call: TRBV28
clone_size: .
d_call: TRBD1
cdr3_nt: TGTGCCAGCAGTTTATATCAGGGGGCCGCCGGGGAGCTGTTTTTT
cdr3_aa: CASSLYQGAAGELFF

j_call: TRBJ1-2
cdr3_length: 14
v_call: TRBV5-4
clone_size: .
d_call: .
cdr3_nt: TGTGCCAGCAGCTTGGAACGAGGACAGTATGGCTACACCTTC
cdr3_aa: CASSLERGQYGYTF

j_call: TRBJ2-3
cdr3_length: 16
v_call: TRBV29-1
clone_size: .
d_call: TRBD2
cdr3_nt: TGCAGCGTCCCCCGGGGCGGGGGGGCCAGCACAGATACGCAGTATTTT
cdr3_aa: CSVPRGGGASTDTQYF

j_call: TRBJ2-3
cdr3_length: 17
v_call: TRBV4-2
clone_size: .
d_call: .
cdr3_nt: TGTGCCAGCAGCCAAGATATAGGGCAGGGGGGAACAGATACGCAGTATTTT
cdr3_aa: CASSQDIGQGGTDTQYF

j_call: TRBJ1-1
cdr3_length: 14
v_call: TRBV7-2
clone_size: few
d_call: .
cdr3_nt: TGTGCCAGCAGCCCGCAAGCCCTGAACACTGAAGCTTTCTTT
cdr3_aa: CASSPQALNTEAFF

j_call: TRBJ1-5
cdr3_length: 15
v_call: TRBV2
clone_size: .
d_call: TRBD1
cdr3_nt: TGTGCCAGCAGTGAAGGACAGGGGGCTCATCAGCCCCAGCATTTT
cdr3_aa: CASSEGQGAHQPQHF